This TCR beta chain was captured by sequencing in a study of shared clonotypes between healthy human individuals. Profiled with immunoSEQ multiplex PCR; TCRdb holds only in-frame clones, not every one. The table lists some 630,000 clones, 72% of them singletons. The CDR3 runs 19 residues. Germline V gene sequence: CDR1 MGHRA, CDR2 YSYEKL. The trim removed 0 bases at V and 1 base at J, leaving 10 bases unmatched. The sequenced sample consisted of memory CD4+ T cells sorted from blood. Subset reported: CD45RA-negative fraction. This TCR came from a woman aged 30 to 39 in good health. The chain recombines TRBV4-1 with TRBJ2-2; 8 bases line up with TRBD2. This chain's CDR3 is CASSQDTRTSTMNTGELFF. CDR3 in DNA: TGCGCCAGCAGCCAAGATACGAGGACTAGCACCATGAACACCGGGGAGCTGTTTTTT.